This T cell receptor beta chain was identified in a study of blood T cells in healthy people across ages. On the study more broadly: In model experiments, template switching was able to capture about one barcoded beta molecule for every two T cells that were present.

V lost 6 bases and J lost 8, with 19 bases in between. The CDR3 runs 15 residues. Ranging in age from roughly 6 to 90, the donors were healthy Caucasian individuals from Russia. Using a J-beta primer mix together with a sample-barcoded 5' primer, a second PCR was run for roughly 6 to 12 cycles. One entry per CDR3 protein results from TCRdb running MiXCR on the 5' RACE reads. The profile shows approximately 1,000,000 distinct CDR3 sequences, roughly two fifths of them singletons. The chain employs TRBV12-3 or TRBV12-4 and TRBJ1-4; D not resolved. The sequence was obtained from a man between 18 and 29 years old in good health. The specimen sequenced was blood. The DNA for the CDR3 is TGTGCCAGCAGAAAGGGCCCGGGTCGAGACGAAAAACTGTTTTTT. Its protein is CASRKGPGRDEKLFF.